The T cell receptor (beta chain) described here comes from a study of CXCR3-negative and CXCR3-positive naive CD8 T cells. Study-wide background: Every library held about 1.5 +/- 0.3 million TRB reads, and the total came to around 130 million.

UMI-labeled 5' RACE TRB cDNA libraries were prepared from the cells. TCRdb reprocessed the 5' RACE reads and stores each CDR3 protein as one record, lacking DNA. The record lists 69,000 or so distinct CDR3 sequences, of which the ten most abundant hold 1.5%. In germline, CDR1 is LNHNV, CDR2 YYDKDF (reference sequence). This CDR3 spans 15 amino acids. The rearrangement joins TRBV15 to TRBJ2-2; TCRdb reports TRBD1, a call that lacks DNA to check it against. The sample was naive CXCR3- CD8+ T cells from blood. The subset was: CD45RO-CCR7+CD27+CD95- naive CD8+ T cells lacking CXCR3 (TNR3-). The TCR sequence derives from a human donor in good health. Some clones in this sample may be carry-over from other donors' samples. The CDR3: CATSRTGGVTGELFF.